The entry below gives a single T cell receptor (beta chain) sequence along with its context. At one end, the junction sequence differs from germline, possibly due to a read error. Germline CDR1 and CDR2: MNHEY and SVGAGI. This CDR3 comprises 16 residues. This entry is derived from a study of Graves' ophthalmopathy and Graves' hyperthyroidism. RNA served as the template for amplifying TCR beta CDR3 regions. HTBI primers served in a first-round RT-PCR, which a second-round multiplex PCR followed. TCRdb processed the multiplex PCR reads anew with MiXCR; each CDR3 protein has one entry. The table lists approximately 700,000 distinct CDR3 sequences, 40% of them singletons.

The chain carries TRBV6-5 and TRBJ1-1; TRBD1 matches 8 bases. What was sequenced was peripheral blood. This TCR was recovered from an adult man with Graves' ophthalmopathy. Here the CDR3 reads CASRPIGGGQVNLNLF. The CDR3 bases are TGTGCCAGCAGGCCTATAGGAGGGGGACAGGTGAATCTGAATCTCTTT.